The 9 T cell receptor beta chains reported below all come from one sample, sequenced in a study of blood T cell repertoires in COVID-19. Assay used: immunoSEQ multiplex PCR; TCRdb lists only in-frame clones, some missing. The profile shows 65,000 to 90,000 clones, 80% to 90% of them singletons. Sequencing input: peripheral blood. These receptors were taken from a woman of 80 years or more with active or convalescent COVID-19.

The genes are TRBV5-1 and TRBJ2-7; a weak D match, TRBD1 (6 bases). Trimming stripped 5 bases from V and 3 bases from J, with 12 bases between. Per the germline V gene, CDR1 is SGHRS and CDR2 is YFSETQ. This CDR3 has 13 amino acids. In nucleotides, the CDR3 is TGCGCCAGCAGTGTGCCGGACAGCTACGAGCAGTACTTC. This translates into CASSVPDSYEQYF.

The genes are TRBV2 and TRBJ1-4; D gene uncertain. V was pared by 7 bases and J by 8 bases, with 17 bases between. Germline V gene lookup returns CDR1 SNHLY and CDR2 FYNNEI. This CDR3 has 14 amino acids. The CDR3 spells CASMGNLGGEKLFF. The CDR3 DNA sequence: TGTGCCAGCATGGGTAACCTAGGCGGGGAAAAACTGTTTTTT.

V usage is TRBV28 and J usage is TRBJ1-1; weak D call: TRBD1 (5 bases). Trimming took off 5 bases at V and 1 base at J, with 14 bases between the two ends. CDR3 length: 15 residues. CDR1 is MDHEN, CDR2 SYDVKM, per germline. CDR3 DNA sequence: TGTGCCAGCAGTCCCCTAGGACAAACGAACACTGAAGCTTTCTTT. It codes for CASSPLGQTNTEAFF.

The chain uses TRBV2 and TRBJ2-3; 9 bases are shared with TRBD2. The germline CDR1 and CDR2 sequences are SNHLY and FYNNEI. Germline trimming cut 5 bases from V and 3 bases from J; bases unmatched to any gene: 3. This CDR3 comprises 14 residues. CDR3 residues: CASSRTSETDTQYF. In nucleotides, the CDR3 is TGTGCCAGCAGTCGGACTAGCGAAACAGATACGCAGTATTTT.

This chain uses TRBV7-2 with TRBJ2-1; TRBD2 matches 11 bases. The V gene end was trimmed by 6 bases and the J gene end by 8 bases; junction bases not matched to a gene: 9. Germline-derived CDR1 and CDR2 are SGHTA and FQGNSA. CDR3 length equals 15 residues. The CDR3 DNA is TGTGCCAGCAGTCTGGCTAGCGGGAGGATCGATGAGCAGTTCTTC. Translated: CASSLASGRIDEQFF.

This clone turned up a few times. This chain joins TRBV5-1 and TRBJ2-7; 10 positions match TRBD2. After removal of 0 bases from V and 7 bases from J, the junction contained 7 bases not matched to a gene. Germline V lookup: CDR1 SGHRS, CDR2 YFSETQ. The CDR3 has 15 amino acids. CDR3: CASSLGAGGPREQYF. In nucleotides, the CDR3 is TGCGCCAGCAGCTTGGGAGCGGGGGGGCCTCGGGAGCAGTACTTC.

The J gene is TRBJ2-1, the V gene TRBV5-1; TRBD2 agrees at 12 bases. With V trimmed by 5 bases and J by 1 base, 4 bases remained unmatched. CDR3 length equals 16 residues. Germline CDR1 and CDR2: SGHRS and YFSETQ. The CDR3 DNA is TGCGCCAGCAGATTACTAGCGGGAGGTTCCTACAATGAGCAGTTCTTC. Its translation is CASRLLAGGSYNEQFF.

This clone was counted only a few times. The V call is TRBV6-2 or TRBV6-3, the J call TRBJ1-1; D uncertain. Germline V lookup: CDR1 MNHEY, CDR2 SVGEGT. CDR3 length: 16 amino acids. Trimming removed 2 bases at V and 1 base at J, with 14 bases between. The CDR3 sequence: CASSYPRGAPNTEAFF. The CDR3 DNA is TGTGCCAGCAGTTACCCACGGGGAGCCCCGAACACTGAAGCTTTCTTT.

This clone was observed a handful of times. The V and J genes are TRBV9 and TRBJ1-6, with D tentatively TRBD1 (5 bases). This CDR3 contains 13 residues. The germline V gene encodes CDR1 SGDLS and CDR2 YYNGEE. V was trimmed by 3 bases and J by 14 bases, leaving 15 bases between them. CDR3 residues: CASSATGGFALHF. The CDR3 DNA reads as TGTGCCAGCAGCGCTACAGGTGGTTTTGCCCTCCACTTT.